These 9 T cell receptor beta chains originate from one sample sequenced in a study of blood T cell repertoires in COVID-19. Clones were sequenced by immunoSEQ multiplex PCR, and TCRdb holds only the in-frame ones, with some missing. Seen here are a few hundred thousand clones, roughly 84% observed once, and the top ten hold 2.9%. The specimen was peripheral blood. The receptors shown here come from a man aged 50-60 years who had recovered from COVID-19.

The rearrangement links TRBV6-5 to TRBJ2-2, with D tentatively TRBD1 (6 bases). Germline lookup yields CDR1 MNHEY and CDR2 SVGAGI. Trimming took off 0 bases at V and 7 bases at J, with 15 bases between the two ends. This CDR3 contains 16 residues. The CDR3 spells CASSYSNPGAIGELFF. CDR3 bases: TGTGCCAGCAGTTACTCGAATCCAGGGGCTATCGGGGAGCTGTTTTTT.

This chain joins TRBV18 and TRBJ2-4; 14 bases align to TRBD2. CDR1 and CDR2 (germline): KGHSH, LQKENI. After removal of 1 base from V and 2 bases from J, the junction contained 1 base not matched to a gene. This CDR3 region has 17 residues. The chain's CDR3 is CASSPRTSGRPKNIQYF. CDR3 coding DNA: TGTGCCAGCTCACCACGGACTAGCGGGAGGCCCAAAAACATTCAGTACTTC.

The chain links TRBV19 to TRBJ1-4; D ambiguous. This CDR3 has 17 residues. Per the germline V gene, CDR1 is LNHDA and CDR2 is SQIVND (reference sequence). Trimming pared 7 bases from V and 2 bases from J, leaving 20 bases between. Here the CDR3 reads CASTPRAGLSTNEKLFF. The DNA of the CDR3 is TGTGCCAGTACCCCCCGTGCGGGTTTATCGACTAATGAAAAACTGTTTTTT.

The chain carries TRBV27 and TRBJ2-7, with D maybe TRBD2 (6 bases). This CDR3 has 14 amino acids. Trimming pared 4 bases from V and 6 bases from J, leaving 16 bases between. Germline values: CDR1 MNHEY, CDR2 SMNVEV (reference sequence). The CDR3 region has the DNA TGTGCCAGCAGTTCGGGACGGCGGGGAGGCGAGCAGTACTTC. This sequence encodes CASSSGRRGGEQYF.

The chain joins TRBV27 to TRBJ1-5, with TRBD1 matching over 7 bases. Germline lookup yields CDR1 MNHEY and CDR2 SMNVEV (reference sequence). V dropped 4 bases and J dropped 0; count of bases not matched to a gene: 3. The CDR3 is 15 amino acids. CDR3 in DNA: TGTGCCAGCAGTTCCAGGGGGTATAGCAATCAGCCCCAGCATTTT. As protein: CASSSRGYSNQPQHF.

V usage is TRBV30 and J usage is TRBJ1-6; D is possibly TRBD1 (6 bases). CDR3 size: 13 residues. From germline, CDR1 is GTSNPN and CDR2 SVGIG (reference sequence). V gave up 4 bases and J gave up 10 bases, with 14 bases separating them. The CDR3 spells CAWTGTRTSPLHF. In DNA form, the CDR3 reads TGTGCCTGGACCGGGACAAGAACATCACCCCTCCACTTT. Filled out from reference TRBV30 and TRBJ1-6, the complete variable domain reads SQTIHQWPATLVQPVGSPLSLECTVEGTSNPNLYWYRQAAGRGLQLLFYSVGIGQISSEVPQNLSASRPQDRQFILSSKKLLLSDSGFYLCAWTGTRTSPLHFGNGTRLTVT.

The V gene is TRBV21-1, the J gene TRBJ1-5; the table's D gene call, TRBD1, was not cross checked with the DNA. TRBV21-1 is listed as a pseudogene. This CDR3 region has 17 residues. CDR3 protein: CASSKRDRGNSNQPQHF. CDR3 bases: TGTGCCAGCAGCAAGAGGGACAGAGGAAATAGCAATCAGCCCCAGCATTTT.

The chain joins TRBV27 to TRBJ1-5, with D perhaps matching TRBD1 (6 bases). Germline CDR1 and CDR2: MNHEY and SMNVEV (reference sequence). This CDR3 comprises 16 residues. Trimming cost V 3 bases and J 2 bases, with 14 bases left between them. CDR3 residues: CASSLSGEGGNQPQHF. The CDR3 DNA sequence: TGTGCCAGCAGTTTGTCAGGGGAGGGGGGCAATCAGCCCCAGCATTTT.

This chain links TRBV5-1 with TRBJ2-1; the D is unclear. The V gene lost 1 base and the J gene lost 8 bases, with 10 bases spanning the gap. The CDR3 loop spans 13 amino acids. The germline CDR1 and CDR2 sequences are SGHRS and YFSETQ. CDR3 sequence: CASSLYGFDEQFF. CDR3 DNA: TGCGCCAGCAGCTTGTACGGGTTCGATGAGCAGTTCTTC.